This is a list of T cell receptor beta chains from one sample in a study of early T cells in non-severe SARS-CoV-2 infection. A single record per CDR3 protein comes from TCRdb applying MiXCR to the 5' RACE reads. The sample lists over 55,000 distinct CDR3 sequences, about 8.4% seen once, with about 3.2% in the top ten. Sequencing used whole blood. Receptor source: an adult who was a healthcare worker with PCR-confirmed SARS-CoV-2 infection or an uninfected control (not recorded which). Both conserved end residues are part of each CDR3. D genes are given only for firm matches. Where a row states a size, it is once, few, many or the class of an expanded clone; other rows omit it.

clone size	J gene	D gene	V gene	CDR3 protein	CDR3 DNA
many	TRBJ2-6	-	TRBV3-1	CASSLGASGANVLTF	TGTGCCAGCAGCCTGGGAGCCTCTGGGGCCAACGTCCTGACTTTC
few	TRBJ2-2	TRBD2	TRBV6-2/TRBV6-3	CASSLTSSGTGELFF	TGTGCCAGCAGTCTGACTAGCAGCGGCACCGGGGAGCTGTTTTTT
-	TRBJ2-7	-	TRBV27	CASSPSGGEIAYEQYF	TGTGCCAGCAGCCCATCGGGCGGGGAGATAGCCTACGAGCAGTACTTC
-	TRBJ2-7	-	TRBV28	CASSSPIWSYEQYF	TGTGCCAGCAGTTCCCCCATCTGGTCCTACGAGCAGTACTTC
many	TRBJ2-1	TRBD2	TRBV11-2	CASSLVRDYLNEQFF	TGTGCCAGCAGCTTAGTACGGGACTACCTAAATGAGCAGTTCTTC
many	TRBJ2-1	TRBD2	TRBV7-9	CASSPRLAGGRNNEQFF	TGTGCCAGCAGCCCTAGACTAGCGGGAGGGCGCAACAATGAGCAGTTCTTC
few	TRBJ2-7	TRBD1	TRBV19	CATRDRGSYEQYF	TGTGCCACCAGAGACAGGGGGTCGTACGAGCAGTACTTC
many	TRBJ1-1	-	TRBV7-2	CASSLQGRTAEAFF	TGTGCCAGCAGCTTACAGGGGCGAACGGCTGAAGCTTTCTTT
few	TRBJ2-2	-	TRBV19	CASKGRPLDFGELFF	TGTGCCAGTAAAGGGAGGCCTCTAGACTTTGGGGAGCTGTTTTTT
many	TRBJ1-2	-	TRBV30	CAWSVRGRGGYTF	TGTGCCTGGAGTGTCAGGGGCCGCGGAGGCTACACCTTC
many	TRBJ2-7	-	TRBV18	CASSPRQRRSSYEQYF	TGTGCCAGCTCACCACGGCAGCGTCGGAGCTCCTACGAGCAGTACTTC
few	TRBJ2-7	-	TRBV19	CASSIPGGSYEQYF	TGTGCCAGTAGTATCCCCGGGGGCTCCTACGAGCAGTACTTC
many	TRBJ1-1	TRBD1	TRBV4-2	CASSQVGQGEAFF	TGTGCCAGCAGCCAAGTCGGACAGGGGGAAGCTTTCTTT
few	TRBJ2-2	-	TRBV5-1	CASGGQGANTGELFF	TGCGCCAGCGGAGGGCAGGGGGCGAACACCGGGGAGCTGTTTTTT
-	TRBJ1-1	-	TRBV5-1	CASSLEGREVTEAFF	TGCGCCAGCAGCTTGGAAGGCCGAGAGGTCACTGAAGCTTTCTTT
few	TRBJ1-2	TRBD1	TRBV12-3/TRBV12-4	CASSTGGKNYGYTF	TGTGCCAGCAGCACAGGGGGGAAAAACTATGGCTACACCTTC
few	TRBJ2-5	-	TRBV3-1	CASSQDGRHHQETQYF	TGTGCCAGCAGCCAAGATGGACGTCACCACCAAGAGACCCAGTACTTC
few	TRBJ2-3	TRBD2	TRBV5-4	CASRAGTSGTDTQYF	TGTGCCAGCAGGGCCGGGACTAGCGGCACAGATACGCAGTATTTT
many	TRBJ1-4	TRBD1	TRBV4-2	CASSQEVEHRGGTKGEKLFF	TGTGCCAGCAGCCAAGAGGTGGAACACAGGGGGGGGACGAAGGGTGAAAAACTGTTTTTT
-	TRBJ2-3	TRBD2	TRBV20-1	CSARLAGGSTDTQYF	TGCAGTGCTAGGCTAGCGGGAGGGAGCACAGATACGCAGTATTTT
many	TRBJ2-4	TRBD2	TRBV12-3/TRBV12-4	CASGFSGRGADIQYF	TGTGCCAGCGGATTTAGCGGGAGAGGGGCGGACATTCAGTACTTC
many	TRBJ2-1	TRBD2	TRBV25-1	CASSEYKTSGSNEQFF	TGTGCCAGCAGTGAATATAAGACTAGCGGGAGCAATGAGCAGTTCTTC
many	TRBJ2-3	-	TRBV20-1	CSARDLSLLDTQYF	TGCAGTGCTAGAGATCTAAGCCTACTTGATACGCAGTATTTT
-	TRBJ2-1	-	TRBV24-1	CATSQPLSVGLRNSEQFF	TGTGCCACCTCCCAACCTCTCTCCGTAGGACTAAGGAACAGTGAGCAGTTCTTC
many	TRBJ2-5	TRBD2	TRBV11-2	CASSSRTSGRQETQYF	TGTGCCAGCAGCTCGAGGACTAGCGGGAGACAAGAGACCCAGTACTTC
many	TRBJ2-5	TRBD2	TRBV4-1	CASSQQGEWTSVIQETQYF	TGCGCCAGCAGCCAGCAGGGGGAGTGGACTAGCGTGATTCAAGAGACCCAGTACTTC
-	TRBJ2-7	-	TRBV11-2	CASSLARDYEQYF	TGTGCCAGCAGCTTAGCGCGAGACTACGAGCAGTACTTC
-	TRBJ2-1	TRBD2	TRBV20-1	CSAPDSGRDYNEQFF	TGCAGTGCTCCCGATAGCGGGAGGGATTACAATGAGCAGTTCTTC
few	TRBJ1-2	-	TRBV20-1	CSASAGEGSYGYTF	TGCAGTGCTAGTGCGGGAGAGGGGAGCTATGGCTACACCTTC
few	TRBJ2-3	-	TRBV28	CASSSPGLATDTQYF	TGTGCCAGCAGCTCTCCGGGACTTGCTACAGATACGCAGTATTTT
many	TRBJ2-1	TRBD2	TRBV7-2	CASSLGRRAGVGNEQFF	TGTGCCAGCAGCTTAGGGCGGCGAGCGGGAGTTGGAAATGAGCAGTTCTTC
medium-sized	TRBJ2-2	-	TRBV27	CASSFPGANTGELFF	TGTGCCAGCAGTTTCCCCGGGGCCAACACCGGGGAGCTGTTTTTT
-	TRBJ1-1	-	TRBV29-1	CSVDPDREAFF	TGCAGCGTAGACCCCGACAGGGAAGCTTTCTTT
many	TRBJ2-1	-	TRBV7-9	CASSLGMDHGDNEQFF	TGTGCCAGCAGCCTGGGAATGGATCATGGGGACAATGAGCAGTTCTTC
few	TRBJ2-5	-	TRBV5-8	CASSLGGPGETQYF	TGTGCCAGCAGCTTGGGGGGCCCTGGGGAGACCCAGTACTTC
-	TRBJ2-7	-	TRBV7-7	CASSLEGRSEQYF	TGTGCCAGCAGCTTAGAAGGGCGGTCGGAGCAGTACTTC
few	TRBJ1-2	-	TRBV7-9	CASTILPKGPSVYGYTF	TGTGCCAGCACCATCCTCCCAAAAGGCCCGTCGGTCTATGGCTACACCTTC
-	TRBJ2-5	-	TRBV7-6	CASSLGPGGQTQYF	TGTGCCAGCAGCCTCGGGCCCGGAGGGCAGACCCAGTACTTC
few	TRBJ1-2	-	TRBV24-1	CATSDARYGYTF	TGTGCCACCAGTGATGCCCGCTATGGCTACACCTTC
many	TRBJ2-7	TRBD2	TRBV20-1	CSAPSYEAGVEQYF	TGCAGTGCTCCGTCCTACGAGGCGGGAGTTGAGCAGTACTTC
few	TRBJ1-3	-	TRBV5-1	CASSYEHSGNTIYF	TGCGCCAGCAGCTACGAACACTCTGGAAACACCATATATTTT
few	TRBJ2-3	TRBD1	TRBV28	CASDPRTGKGTDTQYF	TGTGCCAGCGACCCCCGGACAGGAAAGGGCACAGATACGCAGTATTTT
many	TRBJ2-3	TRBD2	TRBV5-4	CASSAGVAGTTDTQYF	TGTGCCAGCAGCGCAGGGGTAGCGGGAACGACAGATACGCAGTATTTT
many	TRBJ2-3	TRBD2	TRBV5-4	CASSRRIAGGETDTQYF	TGTGCCAGCAGCAGACGAATAGCGGGAGGTGAGACAGATACGCAGTATTTT
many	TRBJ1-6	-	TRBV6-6	CASSRQGSYNSPLHF	TGTGCCAGCAGTCGCCAGGGTTCCTATAATTCACCCCTCCACTTT
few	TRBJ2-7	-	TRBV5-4	CASSAQPGGEQYF	TGTGCCAGCAGCGCGCAACCCGGCGGGGAGCAGTACTTC
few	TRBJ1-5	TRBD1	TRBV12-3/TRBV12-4	CASSLGQGESQPQHF	TGTGCCAGCAGTTTGGGACAGGGGGAGAGTCAGCCCCAGCATTTT
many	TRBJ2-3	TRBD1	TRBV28	CASSHRGADTQYF	TGTGCCAGCAGTCACAGGGGGGCAGATACGCAGTATTTT
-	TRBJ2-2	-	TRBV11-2	CASSLRRTNTGELFF	TGTGCCAGCAGCTTGAGAAGGACGAACACCGGGGAGCTGTTTTTT
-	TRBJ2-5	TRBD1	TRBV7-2	CASSPTGSATQYF	TGTGCCAGCAGCCCGACAGGGTCGGCGACCCAGTACTTC
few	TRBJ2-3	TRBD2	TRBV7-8	CASSFAPGVAGPTDTQYF	TGTGCCAGCAGCTTCGCCCCCGGGGTAGCGGGACCCACAGATACGCAGTATTTT
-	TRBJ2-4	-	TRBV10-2	CASSGLALGGNIQYF	TGCGCCAGCAGTGGACTAGCCCTAGGGGGAAACATTCAGTACTTC
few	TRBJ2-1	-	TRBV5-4	CASSLTRANYNEQFF	TGTGCCAGCAGCTTGACTCGGGCCAACTACAATGAGCAGTTCTTC
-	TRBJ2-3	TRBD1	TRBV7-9	CASSRDSSTDTQYF	TGTGCCAGCAGCCGGGACAGCAGCACAGATACGCAGTATTTT
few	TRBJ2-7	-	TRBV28	CASRGGTGYEQYF	TGTGCCAGCAGGGGGGGGACAGGTTACGAGCAGTACTTC